This T cell receptor (beta chain) was sequenced during a study of T cell responses to AZD1222 COVID-19 vaccine. With respect to this clone: No antigen is known for it.

Points from the study as a whole: Spike-specific TCR breadth rose after two AZD1222 doses, and depth rose as well. Variant regions that are unmutated are reportedly the target of nearly half of spike-specific TCRs. White British donors predominated, females outnumbered males, and clonal diversity was possibly underestimated. Vaccine-related CD4 TCRs covered spike, predominating at 160-218 and 743-854.

The method was immunoSEQ multiplex PCR; TCRdb's version includes in-frame clones alone and lacks a portion of them. The repertoire has approximately 68,000 clones, 85% to 90% of them found once; the top ten carry around 4.8%. The CDR3 sequence is 13 residues long. V lost 2 bases, J lost 5 bases, and 11 bases lay in between. The germline V gene has CDR1 SGHRS and CDR2 YFSETQ. The origin of this receptor is an adult who received the MenACWY meningococcal vaccine as a control. The chain carries TRBV5-1 and TRBJ2-7, with D perhaps matching TRBD1 or TRBD2 (5 bases each). The material was peripheral blood, obtained 28 days after the second dose of the MenACWY control vaccine. The CDR3 loop is CASSFQGANEQYF. The CDR3 region has the DNA TGCGCCAGCAGCTTCCAGGGAGCCAACGAGCAGTACTTC.